This T cell receptor beta chain is from a study of cytomegalovirus exposure and HLA in healthy donors. Broader study findings: In an earlier analysis, in under 700 donors, most V segments appeared productive either ~90% or ~30% of the time. HLA alleles were associated with 16,951 TCR beta sequences in a later analysis at 0.05 false discovery rate. In vitro testing confirmed a few CMV-associated chains as specific for CMV antigens.

V lost 5 bases and J lost 2; bases outside the gene matches: 6. The CDR3 consists of 15 residues. Germline values: CDR1 SGHTA, CDR2 FQGNSA. As regards this clone: Its cognate antigen is unknown.

PCR used 60 Vbeta primers and 13 Jbeta primers. TCRdb keeps only in-frame clones here, not all; method: immunoSEQ multiplex PCR. The listing records 200,000 to 250,000 clones. Sample: PBMCs. The chain has TRBV7-2 and TRBJ2-1, with 7 bases matching TRBD1. This TCR was recovered from a woman aged 25-40 years in good health and CMV-seropositive. DNA for the CDR3: TGTGCCAGCAGCAAAGCAGGGGGAACCTACAATGAGCAGTTCTTC. Protein: CASSKAGGTYNEQFF.